This T cell receptor (beta chain) was captured by sequencing in a study of control samples from healthy donors and cancer patients. The method was immunoSEQ multiplex PCR; TCRdb's version includes in-frame clones alone and lacks a portion of them. The sample yields about 160,000 clones, 85% to 90% seen once. There are 14 residues in the CDR3. Germline V CDR1 and CDR2: SEHNR, FQNEAQ (reference sequence). The trim removed 2 bases at V and 2 bases at J, leaving 1 base unmatched. The chain employs TRBV7-9 and TRBJ1-2; 8 nucleotides match TRBD1. The sequencing input was blood. The TCR was taken from a man younger than 40 in good health. The CDR3 loop is CASSLQGANYGYTF. The CDR3 region has the DNA TGTGCCAGCAGCTTACAGGGGGCCAACTATGGCTACACCTTC.